Here is one T cell receptor (beta chain) with its context. Its antigen remains unknown. Treatment meaning: oral pan-JAK inhibitor, 5-10 mg twice daily. RNA extraction was followed by reverse transcription into cDNA, which acted as the sequencing template. Assay used: immunoSEQ multiplex PCR; TCRdb lists only in-frame clones, some missing. The sample has more than 200,000 clones, roughly 40% seen once; the top ten hold about 2.4%. This entry belongs to a study of CD8+ T cells in alopecia areata. Study-level results: For lesional scalp, especially alopecia totalis/universalis, clonality was higher than in normal scalp.

This receptor was obtained from a human donor with alopecia areata. Sequencing used CD4+ T cells sorted from blood, obtained at roughly week 36, from a patient treated with tofacitinib.

The CDR3 DNA sequence: TGCGCCAGCAGCCAATGGAGCGGGAGGGCTTCTGGGGCCAACGTCCTGACTTTC. Its protein is CASSQWSGRASGANVLTF. V usage is TRBV4-3 and J usage is TRBJ2-6, with 10 nucleotides matching TRBD2. The CDR3 extends over 18 amino acids. V shed 2 bases and J 1 base; nucleotides not matched to a gene: 5. The germline CDR1 and CDR2 sequences are LGHNA and YSLEER.